One sample yielded the 19 T cell receptor beta chains listed below, sequenced in a study of early T cells in non-severe SARS-CoV-2 infection. TCRdb itself ran the 5' RACE reads through MiXCR, one entry per CDR3 protein. The sample holds about 48,000 distinct CDR3 sequences; under 7.5% are singletons and the top ten take about 7%. The sample was whole blood, taken at baseline. The receptors originated from an adult who was a healthcare worker with PCR-confirmed SARS-CoV-2 infection or an uninfected control (not recorded which).

In its sample, this clonotype was seen a few times. The rearrangement uses TRBV28 and TRBJ2-7; 9 bases map to TRBD1. The J segment lost 4 bases and the V segment lost 5 bases, leaving 12 bases of the junction unmatched. CDR1 MDHEN and CDR2 SYDVKM come from the germline V gene. CDR3 length: 16 amino acids. Here the CDR3 DNA reads TGTGCCAGCAGTCGGACAGGGGCGAGGGTCGAATACGAGCAGTACTTC. It translates to CASSRTGARVEYEQYF.

The rearrangement uses TRBV12-3 or TRBV12-4 and TRBJ1-2; D is unclear. The ends were cut back, 2 bases at V and 0 bases at J, with 7 bases in the middle. The CDR3 is 14 amino acids. Here the CDR3 DNA reads TGTGCCAGCAGTTTACGCAGATCTAACTATGGCTACACCTTC. The encoded protein is CASSLRRSNYGYTF.

V and J are TRBV9 and TRBJ2-5; the D call may be TRBD1 or TRBD2 (5 bases each). This CDR3 is 16 amino acids long. The V end lost 0 bases, the J end lost 2 bases, and 14 bases lay between the germline ends. The V gene's germline CDR1 is SGDLS and CDR2 YYNGEE. CDR3 sequence (DNA): TGTGCCAGCAGCGTAGGGGCCGGGACCTTACAAGAGACCCAGTACTTC. It is translated as CASSVGAGTLQETQYF.

In its sample, this clonotype was seen many times. This chain uses TRBV7-9 with TRBJ2-7, with 9 bases aligning to TRBD1. The junction had 5 bases not matched to a gene; V was cut back by 5 bases and J by 6 bases. Looked up from germline, CDR1 is SEHNR and CDR2 is FQNEAQ (reference sequence). The CDR3 extends over 13 amino acids. CDR3 loop: CASSRGTGSEQYF. CDR3 in DNA: TGTGCCAGCAGCAGGGGGACAGGGTCCGAGCAGTACTTC. The entire variable domain, with the rest obtained from reference TRBV7-9 and TRBJ2-7, is as follows: DTGVSQNPRHKITKRGQNVTFRCDPISEHNRLYWYRQTLGQGPEFLTYFQNEAQLEKSRLLSDRFSAERPKGSFSTLEIQRTEQGDSAMYLCASSRGTGSEQYFGPGTRLTVT.

Ten or more counts support this clonotype. J is TRBJ1-1 and V is TRBV27, with D unresolved. The CDR3 runs 14 residues. Trimming took off 5 bases at V and 6 bases at J, with 16 bases between the two ends. CDR1 and CDR2 (germline): MNHEY, SMNVEV (reference sequence). In nucleotides, the CDR3 is TGTGCCAGCAGTCCCCAGACGAAGGTGTCTGAAGCTTTCTTT. The encoded protein is CASSPQTKVSEAFF.

By sample fraction, this clonotype is medium-sized (0.01 to 0.1%). The chain is built from TRBV29-1 and TRBJ2-2; D is undetermined. The germline V and J ends were trimmed by 4 bases and 6 bases, with 6 bases remaining between them. CDR1 and CDR2 from the germline V gene are SQVTM and ANQGSEA. This CDR3 has 11 amino acids. The CDR3 reads CSVASPGELFF. CDR3 sequence (DNA): TGCAGCGTTGCGTCTCCCGGGGAGCTGTTTTTT.

The V and J genes are TRBV20-1 and TRBJ1-5; D possibly corresponds to TRBD1 (5 bases). Trimming removed 3 bases from V and 0 bases from J, with 9 bases in between. CDR1 is DFQATT, CDR2 SNEGSKA, per germline (reference sequence). CDR3 length equals 14 residues. The CDR3 nucleotides are TGCAGTGCTAGCTCAGGGTCTAGCAATCAGCCCCAGCATTTT. It specifies CSASSGSSNQPQHF.

This clonotype came up a few times. The J gene is TRBJ2-7, the V gene TRBV7-9; D may be TRBD1 (8 bases). Germline V gene data show CDR1 as SEHNR and CDR2 as FQNEAQ (reference sequence). The CDR3 contains 16 residues. Trimming left V 5 bases short and J 2 bases short, with 19 bases between. CDR3 sequence (DNA): TGTGCCAGCAGCCCAGGCGGGGGACAGGCTACCTACGAGCAGTACTTC. Translation gives CASSPGGGQATYEQYF. Supplemented by reference TRBV7-9 and TRBJ2-7, the full variable domain reads DTGVSQNPRHKITKRGQNVTFRCDPISEHNRLYWYRQTLGQGPEFLTYFQNEAQLEKSRLLSDRFSAERPKGSFSTLEIQRTEQGDSAMYLCASSPGGGQATYEQYFGPGTRLTVT.

A few counts support this clonotype. The V call is TRBV28, the J call TRBJ2-1; a weak D match, TRBD2 (6 bases). The CDR3 has 15 amino acids. Trimming cost V 2 bases and J 3 bases, with 11 bases left between them. Germline V lookup: CDR1 MDHEN, CDR2 SYDVKM. The CDR3 loop is CASSLAIAVYNEQFF. As DNA, the CDR3 is TGTGCCAGCAGTTTAGCGATAGCGGTCTACAATGAGCAGTTCTTC.

This clonotype was observed at least ten times. The chain employs TRBV4-3 and TRBJ1-1; unclear D gene. The V gene lost 6 bases and the J gene lost 0 bases, with 8 bases spanning the gap. Per germline, CDR1 LGHNA and CDR2 YSLEER. The CDR3 spans 13 residues. The CDR3 nucleotides read TGCGCCAGCAGGGCCAATTTGAACACTGAAGCTTTCTTT. Amino acid sequence: CASRANLNTEAFF.

This clonotype showed up many times. The gene calls are TRBV27 and TRBJ2-3; 10 nucleotides agree with TRBD1. In germline, CDR1 is MNHEY, CDR2 SMNVEV (reference sequence). V lost 4 bases, J lost 6 bases, and 10 bases stayed unmatched. The CDR3 is 16 residues long. Written as DNA, the CDR3 is TGTGCCAGCAGTTCGACAGGGGGCGGATGGGGTGATACGCAGTATTTT. Residues: CASSSTGGGWGDTQYF.

This sequence joins TRBV11-3 and TRBJ2-1; the match to TRBD1 covers 7 bases. Germline lookup yields CDR1 SGHNT and CDR2 YENEEA. Germline trimming cut 2 bases from V and 10 bases from J; bases unmatched to any gene: 8. This CDR3 contains 14 residues. The CDR3 region is CASSLRQGVSEQFF. The CDR3 nucleotides are TGTGCCAGCAGCTTAAGGCAGGGGGTAAGCGAGCAGTTCTTC.

This clonotype turned up a few times. V is TRBV20-1 and J is TRBJ1-4; D not certain. The CDR3 runs to 15 residues. V dropped 0 bases and J dropped 6 bases, with 14 bases sitting between them. Germline CDR1 reads DFQATT; CDR2 reads SNEGSKA (reference sequence). CDR3 sequence reads: CSARDAVKMDEKLFF. The CDR3 nucleotides are TGCAGTGCTAGAGATGCGGTGAAGATGGATGAAAAACTGTTTTTT.

This clonotype showed up just a few times. The V and J genes are TRBV28 and TRBJ1-2; no reliable D call. Between the trimmed V and J ends, which lost 2 bases and 3 bases, there was a span of 7 bases. CDR1 and CDR2 (germline): MDHEN, SYDVKM. The CDR3 is 13 residues long. CDR3 DNA sequence: TGTGCCAGCAGTTTACGCAGTGACTATGGCTACACCTTC. It yields the protein CASSLRSDYGYTF.

The table lists this clonotype with many counts. CDR3 amino acids: CASSFSQFQLFF. The CDR3 DNA follows: TGTGCCAGCAGCTTCTCCCAATTTCAACTGTTTTTT. The gene calls are TRBV6-8 and TRBJ1-4; the D is unclear. In germline, CDR1 is MNHGY, CDR2 SAAAGT. V gave up 6 bases and J gave up 12 bases, with 14 bases separating them. There are 12 residues in the CDR3.

This clonotype was counted between two and nine times. The chain links TRBV7-6 to TRBJ2-7; perhaps TRBD2 as D (6 bases). Germline V CDR1 and CDR2: SGHVS, FNYEAQ. V lost 4 bases and J 7 bases, leaving 17 bases between the germline ends. This CDR3 is built from 14 residues. CDR3 in amino acids: CASSSGGKGYEQYF. The DNA for the CDR3 is TGTGCCAGCAGCTCCGGGGGAAAGGGGTATGAGCAGTACTTC.

This clonotype appeared many times. This CDR3 is CASSLDNSGRTDTQYF. CDR3 DNA: TGTGCCAGCAGCTTAGATAATAGCGGGAGGACAGATACGCAGTATTTT. The gene calls are TRBV7-8 and TRBJ2-3; TRBD2 agrees at 10 bases. This CDR3 region has 16 residues. Germline values: CDR1 SGHVS, CDR2 FQNEAQ. V lost 1 base, J lost 3 bases, and 4 bases stayed unmatched.

This chain links TRBV24-1 with TRBJ2-1; 8 bases match TRBD2. CDR1 is KGHDR and CDR2 is SFDVKD in the germline V gene. Losses at the gene ends were 4 bases for V and 8 bases for J; bases not matched to a gene: 3. The CDR3 totals 13 residues. DNA for the CDR3: TGTGCCACCAGTGAGGCGGGGGGCTATGAGCAGTTCTTC. It codes for CATSEAGGYEQFF.

The chain links TRBV7-2 to TRBJ2-7, with TRBD1 matching over 8 bases. Germline CDR1 reads SGHTA; CDR2 reads FQGNSA. Trimming removed 8 bases from V and 5 bases from J; junction bases left unmatched: 8. This CDR3 is 13 amino acids long. In DNA form, the CDR3 reads TGTGCCAGCCTCCGGACAGGGATACACGAGCAGTACTTC. It encodes CASLRTGIHEQYF.